One and the same sample provided the 2 T cell receptor beta chains below, sequenced in a study of read filtering for tumor transcriptome and immune sequencing. Molecular barcoded adaptors covering alpha/delta and beta/gamma chains were used on roughly 400 ng RNA. TCRdb re-derived calls from the reads in MiXCR, one entry per CDR3 protein. The table records 43,000 or so distinct CDR3 sequences, roughly 12% of them present only once. The sample comprised a population of CD138-negative cells sorted from bone marrow. The source is a donor aged 40 or older with multiple myeloma.

The table lists this clonotype with many counts. The chain carries TRBV5-1 and TRBJ1-2, with no clear D. Germline V gene sequence: CDR1 SGHRS, CDR2 YFSETQ. V lost 4 bases, J lost 8 bases, and 15 bases lay in between. The CDR3 runs to 13 residues. In DNA form, the CDR3 reads TGCGCCAGCAGCCCTAGTCCCGTGGAAGGCTACACCTTC. It translates to CASSPSPVEGYTF.

This clonotype was observed at least ten times. The chain has TRBV7-2 and TRBJ2-7; 11 positions match TRBD2. The CDR3 length is 17 residues. Trimming cost V 4 bases and J 6 bases; bases outside gene matches: 14. CDR1 is SGHTA, CDR2 FQGNSA, per germline. CDR3 sequence reads: CASSSGLAEFLRGEQYF. Here the CDR3 DNA reads TGTGCCAGCAGCTCGGGACTAGCGGAGTTTCTTCGGGGCGAGCAGTACTTC. The variable domain in full, completed from reference TRBV7-2 and TRBJ2-7, reads GAGVSQSPSNKVTEKGKDVELRCDPISGHTALYWYRQSLGQGLEFLIYFQGNSAPDKSGLPSDRFSAERTGGSVSTLTIQRTQQEDSAVYLCASSSGLAEFLRGEQYFGPGTRLTVT.